Shown below are 16 T cell receptor beta chains from a single sample sequenced in a study of graft-versus-host responses after intestinal transplantation. No antigen has been identified for these receptors. Measured with immunoSEQ multiplex PCR; TCRdb has only the in-frame clones, and not every one. In the table there are some 92,000 clones, roughly 92% of which are singletons. The starting material was unstimulated CD4+ T cells sorted from spleen or lymph node cells, obtained before intestinal transplant. These TCRs come from a human donor who received an intestinal transplant.

The chain carries TRBV27 and TRBJ2-1; 9 bases map to TRBD1. This CDR3 is 15 amino acids long. The V gene end was trimmed by 3 bases and the J gene end by 5 bases; junction bases not matched to a gene: 5. Germline V gives CDR1 MNHEY, CDR2 SMNVEV (reference sequence). The CDR3 region is CASSLGQGLDNEQFF. In DNA form, the CDR3 reads TGTGCCAGCAGTTTGGGACAGGGATTGGACAATGAGCAGTTCTTC.

The chain links TRBV7-8 to TRBJ1-1; D uncertain. This CDR3 is 12 amino acids long. CDR1 and CDR2 from the germline V gene are SGHVS and FQNEAQ. The V and J ends lost 3 bases and 5 bases respectively, with 7 bases between them. The CDR3 bases are TGTGCCAGCAGCTTTGTCTTTACTGAAGCTTTCTTT. Encoded protein: CASSFVFTEAFF.

V usage is TRBV6-1 and J usage is TRBJ2-1; perhaps TRBD1 as D (6 bases). The length of the CDR3 is 15 residues. Deletions cut 2 bases from V and 4 bases from J, with 12 bases between. The germline V gene has CDR1 MNHNS and CDR2 SASEGT. The CDR3: CASSETQGRYNEQFF. The CDR3 region has the DNA TGTGCCAGCAGTGAAACACAGGGACGATACAATGAGCAGTTCTTC.

The chain employs TRBV19 and TRBJ2-2; the match to TRBD1 covers 7 bases. Germline CDR1 LNHDA, CDR2 SQIVND (reference sequence). This CDR3 region has 15 residues. Trimming removed 5 bases from V and 6 bases from J; junction bases left unmatched: 9. The CDR3 DNA reads as TGTGCCAGTAGTGTCAGACAGGGCGGCGCCGGGGAGCTGTTTTTT. The encoded protein is CASSVRQGGAGELFF.

This clone showed up just once. This chain uses TRBV5-6 with TRBJ1-2, with 7 bases that match TRBD1. Germline assignment: CDR1 SGHDT and CDR2 YYEEEE. V was clipped by 2 bases and J by 5 bases; unmatched bases: 6. This CDR3 is built from 14 residues. The CDR3 sequence is CASSLRTGGYGYTF. The CDR3 DNA reads as TGTGCCAGCAGCTTACGGACAGGCGGTTATGGCTACACCTTC.

The rearrangement uses TRBV6-5 and TRBJ1-2, with 11 nucleotides matching TRBD1. The CDR3 sequence is 15 residues long. The germline gives CDR1 MNHEY, CDR2 SVGAGI. V shed 6 bases and J 7 bases; nucleotides not matched to a gene: 10. For the CDR3, the DNA is TGTGCCAGCAGACTGTCGGGACAGGGGGTGGTTGGCTACACCTTC. It yields the protein CASRLSGQGVVGYTF.

The chain couples TRBV5-1 to TRBJ2-6; D is possibly TRBD1 (6 bases). The V end lost 2 bases, the J end lost 1 base, and 7 bases lay between the germline ends. The CDR3 length is 15 residues. Germline values: CDR1 SGHRS, CDR2 YFSETQ. DNA of the CDR3: TGCGCCAGCAGCTTAACAGGGTCTGGGGCCAACGTCCTGACTTTC. Protein sequence: CASSLTGSGANVLTF.

The J gene is TRBJ1-5, the V gene TRBV6-5, with 7 bases identical to TRBD1. Germline loops: CDR1 MNHEY, CDR2 SVGAGI. The CDR3 totals 15 residues. J gave up 5 bases and V 5 bases, and 9 bases lay outside the gene matches. The CDR3 sequence: CASSRDRANYQPQHF. In DNA, the CDR3 is TGTGCCAGCAGTCGTGACAGGGCGAACTATCAGCCCCAGCATTTT.

The rearrangement joins TRBV9 to TRBJ2-7; either TRBD1 or TRBD2 may supply D (6 bases each). With 4 bases removed from V and 0 bases from J, the gap between germline ends came to 11 bases. The germline gives CDR1 SGDLS, CDR2 YYNGEE. The CDR3 has 14 residues. CDR3 sequence (DNA): TGTGCCAGCAGCAAGAGGGGGGCCTCCTACGAGCAGTACTTC. The encoded protein is CASSKRGASYEQYF.

The chain recombines TRBV5-6 with TRBJ2-2; 7 positions agree with TRBD2. CDR1 is SGHDT and CDR2 is YYEEEE in the germline V gene. The CDR3 extends over 14 amino acids. Unmatched junction bases numbered 2, after V lost 2 bases and J lost 4 bases. CDR3 protein: CASSFERGTGELFF. CDR3 coding DNA: TGTGCCAGCAGCTTCGAGCGGGGCACCGGGGAGCTGTTTTTT.

A few counts support this clone. This sequence joins TRBV19 and TRBJ1-4, with a tentative D call TRBD1 (5 bases). There are 14 residues in the CDR3. V was shortened by 5 bases and J by 6 bases, with 13 bases between the two germline ends. Germline V gives CDR1 LNHDA, CDR2 SQIVND (reference sequence). The DNA for the CDR3 is TGTGCCAGTAGTTACGGAGGGACGTATGAAAAACTGTTTTTT. It specifies CASSYGGTYEKLFF.

The DNA of the CDR3 is TGCGCCAGCACCCCAGGCGGAACCTACGAGCAGTACTTC. Its protein is CASTPGGTYEQYF. This chain connects TRBV5-1 to TRBJ2-7; no definite D call. Trimming pared 6 bases from V and 2 bases from J, leaving 12 bases between. The CDR3 loop spans 13 amino acids. Germline assignment: CDR1 SGHRS and CDR2 YFSETQ. The full variable domain, with the rest looked up from reference TRBV5-1 and TRBJ2-7, is KAGVTQTPRYLIKTRGQQVTLSCSPISGHRSVSWYQQTPGQGLQFLFEYFSETQRNKGNFPGRFSGRQFSNSRSEMNVSTLELGDSALYLCASTPGGTYEQYFGPGTRLTVT.

This clone has just one count. The V call is TRBV6-1, the J call TRBJ1-5; tentative D call: TRBD1 (5 bases). The CDR3 is 16 residues long. The V and J ends lost 1 base and 1 base respectively, with 11 bases between them. The germline CDR1 and CDR2 sequences are MNHNS and SASEGT. The chain's CDR3 is CASSEVLTVSNQPQHF. DNA for the CDR3: TGTGCCAGCAGTGAAGTTTTGACAGTAAGCAATCAGCCCCAGCATTTT.

V is TRBV19 and J is TRBJ2-7; D unclear. Trimming stripped 0 bases from V and 3 bases from J, with 6 bases between. The CDR3 loop spans 13 amino acids. The germline V gene encodes CDR1 LNHDA and CDR2 SQIVND (reference sequence). CDR3 loop: CASSIEQYYEQYF. Here the CDR3 DNA reads TGTGCCAGTAGTATAGAACAGTACTACGAGCAGTACTTC.

J is TRBJ2-1 and V is TRBV27; TRBD2 is a possible D gene (6 bases). Germline loops: CDR1 MNHEY, CDR2 SMNVEV (reference sequence). The CDR3 sequence is 17 residues long. With 0 bases removed from V and 5 bases from J, the gap between germline ends came to 17 bases. CDR3 nucleotides: TGTGCCAGCAGTTTATCGATTGGGGCTAGCGACAACAATGAGCAGTTCTTC. Protein sequence: CASSLSIGASDNNEQFF.

In DNA form, the CDR3 reads TGTGCCAGCAGTGAAAGCGGACAGGGGGCGCGATACGAGCAGTACTTC. Protein: CASSESGQGARYEQYF. V is TRBV6-1 and J is TRBJ2-7, with TRBD1 matching over 11 bases. The CDR3 covers 16 residues. Losses at the gene ends were 2 bases for V and 4 bases for J; bases not matched to a gene: 7. Germline lookup yields CDR1 MNHNS and CDR2 SASEGT.